Sequencing of this TCR beta chain was carried out in a study of T cell responses to AZD1222 COVID-19 vaccine. Germline-derived CDR1 and CDR2 are MNHEY and SVGAGI. V lost 10 bases, J lost 11 bases, and 23 bases lay in between. This CDR3 has 13 residues. TCRdb keeps only in-frame clones here, not all; method: immunoSEQ multiplex PCR. The table has some 130,000 clones, approximately 95% seen once. Overall study results and limits: Vaccination with two AZD1222 doses was followed by a rise in Spike-specific TCR breadth and depth. Baseline seropositivity occurred in only 5 or 6 AZD1222 recipients. White British people made up most donors, females outnumbered males, and clonal diversity was possibly underestimated.

On this clone itself: No antigen is known for it.

Whether given at about 4 or about 12 weeks, second doses were pooled. The sequences come from peripheral blood, collected 28 days after the second AZD1222 dose. The TCR was taken from an adult who received the AZD1222 COVID-19 vaccine. The chain combines TRBV6-5 with TRBJ1-2; D remains ambiguous. CDR3 nucleotide sequence: TGTGCCACCGACCCCATTTCCTCGCGAAAATACACCTTC. The encoded protein is CATDPISSRKYTF.